Reported below is one TCR beta chain. The sample originates from a study of blood T cell repertoires in COVID-19. Study at large: The United States, Italy and Spain provided the acute and convalescent COVID-19 samples. PBMCs, B-cell-depleted T cells, or T cells were the source of the cDNA or gDNA that made up the material.

This CDR3 spans 17 amino acids. Unmatched junction bases numbered 12, after V lost 5 bases and J lost 0 bases. In germline, CDR1 is SEHNR, CDR2 FQNEAQ (reference sequence). Original processing methods: Cell counts per sample came from amplifying reference gene primers. The assay was immunoSEQ multiplex PCR, and TCRdb's table has in-frame clones only and misses some. V and J calls plus clone size are reproduced from that table; the DNA served to infer D and trimming. The table includes tens of thousands of clones, 86% detected once. This sequence originates from a man aged 60-69 years with acute or convalescent COVID-19. The sample was peripheral blood. The chain couples TRBV7-9 to TRBJ1-2, with 7 bases identical to TRBD1. The CDR3 bases are TGTGCCAGCAGCAACCATGAAAGGACAGGAGCTAACTATGGCTACACCTTC. Translating gives CASSNHERTGANYGYTF.